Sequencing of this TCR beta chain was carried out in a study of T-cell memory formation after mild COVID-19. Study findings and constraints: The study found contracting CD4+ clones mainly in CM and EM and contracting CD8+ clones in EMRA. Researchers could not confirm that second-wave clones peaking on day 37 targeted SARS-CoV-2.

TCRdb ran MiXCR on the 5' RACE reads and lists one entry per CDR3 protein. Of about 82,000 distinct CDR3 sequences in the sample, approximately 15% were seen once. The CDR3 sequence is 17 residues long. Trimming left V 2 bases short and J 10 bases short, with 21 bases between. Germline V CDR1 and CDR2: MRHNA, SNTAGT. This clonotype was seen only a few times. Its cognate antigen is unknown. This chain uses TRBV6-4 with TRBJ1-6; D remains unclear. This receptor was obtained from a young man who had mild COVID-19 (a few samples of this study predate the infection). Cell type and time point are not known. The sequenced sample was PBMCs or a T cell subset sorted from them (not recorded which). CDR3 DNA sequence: TGTGCCAGCAGTGACGCAACAACGGGCGCGGGAGAATCACCCCTCCACTTT. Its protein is CASSDATTGAGESPLHF.